This T cell receptor (beta chain) was documented in a study of blood T cell repertoires in COVID-19. Study overall: Collection of acute and convalescent COVID-19 samples took place in the United States, Italy and Spain. In each case, the material was cDNA or gDNA derived from T cells, B-cell-depleted T cells, or PBMCs.

Original processing notes: From reference gene primer amplification, estimates of nucleated cell counts were derived. The repertoire was sequenced with immunoSEQ multiplex PCR; TCRdb's copy has only in-frame clones and lacks some. V and J calls and clone size are those listed in that table; D and trimming were worked out from the DNA. The table lists 91,000 or so clones, around 87% of them singletons, with 15% in the top ten. Germline-derived CDR1 and CDR2 are LNHDA and SQIVND (reference sequence). The CDR3 contains 14 residues. V lost 10 bases to trimming and J lost 0 bases, with 13 bases between them.

This TCR was recovered from a human donor in a cohort sampled during active COVID-19. The sample taken for sequencing was peripheral blood. The V and J genes are TRBV19 and TRBJ2-1, with a possible D match to TRBD1 (6 bases). The CDR3 nucleotides are TGTGCCACAGGGGCACGGATCTCCTACAATGAGCAGTTCTTC. Encoded protein: CATGARISYNEQFF.